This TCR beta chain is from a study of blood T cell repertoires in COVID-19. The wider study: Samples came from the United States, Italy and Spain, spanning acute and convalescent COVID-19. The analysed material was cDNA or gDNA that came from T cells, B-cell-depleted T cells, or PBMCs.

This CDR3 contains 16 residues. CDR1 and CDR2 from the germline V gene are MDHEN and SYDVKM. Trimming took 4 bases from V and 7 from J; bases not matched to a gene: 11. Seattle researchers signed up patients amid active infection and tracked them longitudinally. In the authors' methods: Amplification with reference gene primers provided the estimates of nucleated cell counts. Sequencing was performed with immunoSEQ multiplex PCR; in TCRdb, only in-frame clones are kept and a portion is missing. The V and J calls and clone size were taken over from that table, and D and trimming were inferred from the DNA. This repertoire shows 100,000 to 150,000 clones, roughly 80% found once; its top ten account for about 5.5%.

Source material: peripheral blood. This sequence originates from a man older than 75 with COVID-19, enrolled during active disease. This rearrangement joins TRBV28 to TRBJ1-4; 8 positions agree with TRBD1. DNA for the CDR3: TGTGCCAGCAGTTCCGCCGGACAGGGCAGTAGTGAAAAACTGTTTTTT. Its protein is CASSSAGQGSSEKLFF.